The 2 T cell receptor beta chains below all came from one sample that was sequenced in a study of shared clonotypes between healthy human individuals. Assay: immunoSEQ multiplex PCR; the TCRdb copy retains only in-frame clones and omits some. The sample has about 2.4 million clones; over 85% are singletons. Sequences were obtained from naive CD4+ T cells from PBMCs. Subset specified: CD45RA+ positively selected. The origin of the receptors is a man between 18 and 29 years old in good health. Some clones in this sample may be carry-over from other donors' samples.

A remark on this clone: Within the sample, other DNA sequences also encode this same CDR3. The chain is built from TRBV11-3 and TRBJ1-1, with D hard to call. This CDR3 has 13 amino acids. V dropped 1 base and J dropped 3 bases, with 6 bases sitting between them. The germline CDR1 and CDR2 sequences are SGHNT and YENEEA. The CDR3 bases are TGTGCCAGCAGCTTAGGCGGGGACACTGAAGCTTTCTTT. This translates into CASSLGGDTEAFF.

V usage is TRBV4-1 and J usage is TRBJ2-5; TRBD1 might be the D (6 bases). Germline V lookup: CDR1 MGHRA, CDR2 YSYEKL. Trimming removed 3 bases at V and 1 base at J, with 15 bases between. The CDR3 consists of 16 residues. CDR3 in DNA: TGCGCCAGCAGCCAGACCGGGACACGGACCCAAGAGACCCAGTACTTC. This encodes CASSQTGTRTQETQYF.